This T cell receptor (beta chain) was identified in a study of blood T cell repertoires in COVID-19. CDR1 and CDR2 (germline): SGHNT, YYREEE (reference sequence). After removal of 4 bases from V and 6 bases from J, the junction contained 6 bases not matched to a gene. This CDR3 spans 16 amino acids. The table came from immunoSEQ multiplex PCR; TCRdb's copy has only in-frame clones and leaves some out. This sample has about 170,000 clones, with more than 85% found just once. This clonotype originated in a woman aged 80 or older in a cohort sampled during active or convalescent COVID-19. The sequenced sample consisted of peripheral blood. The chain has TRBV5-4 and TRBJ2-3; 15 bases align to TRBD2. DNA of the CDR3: TGTGCCAGCAGCCCCGGACTAGCGGGAGGGTCTGATACGCAGTATTTT. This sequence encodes CASSPGLAGGSDTQYF.